Presented here are 9 T cell receptor beta chains from one specimen sequenced in a study of naive and memory T cell subsets. The treatment: skin biopsy from PPD injection site in Mantoux-positive individual. The library had UMIs added by 3' ligation of an oligonucleotide to TCR cDNA. Ligated cDNA underwent four rounds of PCR with nested alpha and beta constant region primers and SP2. Each CDR3 protein gets one entry after TCRdb re-called the UMI-ligation and nested PCR reads with MiXCR. This table has 37,000 or so distinct CDR3 sequences, 11% appearing once. This specimen consisted of skin, obtained from a tuberculin skin test site. The receptors stem from an adult in good health.

This clonotype was counted a few times. This chain links TRBV3-1 with TRBJ1-6; D not certain. Germline V gene lookup returns CDR1 LGHDT and CDR2 YNNKEL (reference sequence). V gave up 8 bases and J gave up 3 bases, with 5 bases separating them. This CDR3 is 12 amino acids long. The CDR3 DNA reads as TGTGCCAGCGGCGGCTATAATTCACCCCTCCACTTT. The encoded protein is CASGGYNSPLHF. The full variable domain, in which reference TRBV3-1 and TRBJ1-6 provide the parts outside the CDR3, is DTAVSQTPKYLVTQMGNDKSIKCEQNLGHDTMYWYKQDSKKFLKIMFSYNNKELIINETVPNRFSPKSPDKAHLNLHINSLELGDSAVYFCASGGYNSPLHFGNGTRLTVT.

This clonotype has ten or more counts. The chain recombines TRBV7-9 with TRBJ1-3; no clear D gene. The CDR3 is 14 residues long. Germline V gene lookup returns CDR1 SEHNR and CDR2 FQNEAQ (reference sequence). Trimming shortened V by 5 bases and J by 0 bases, and 8 bases separated the two germline ends. CDR3 protein: CASSQIGSGNTIYF. CDR3 DNA sequence: TGTGCCAGCAGCCAAATCGGCTCTGGAAACACCATATATTTT.

This clonotype appeared many times. The chain couples TRBV20-1 to TRBJ2-1; D is possibly TRBD2 (5 bases). Per the germline V gene, CDR1 is DFQATT and CDR2 is SNEGSKA (reference sequence). V lost 8 bases, J lost 4 bases, and 15 bases lay in between. CDR3 length: 13 residues. In DNA, the CDR3 is TGCAGTCCCGATGGGAGAATTTACAATGAGCAGTTCTTC. Protein product: CSPDGRIYNEQFF.

This clonotype was detected many times. This sequence joins TRBV18 and TRBJ2-6, with D possibly matching TRBD2 (6 bases). Germline CDR1 and CDR2: KGHSH and LQKENI. Trimming pared 1 base from V and 2 bases from J, leaving 15 bases between. The CDR3 length is 18 residues. The CDR3 reads CASSPRTGVATGANVLTF. The CDR3 coding sequence is TGTGCCAGCTCACCACGGACGGGAGTGGCTACTGGGGCCAACGTCCTGACTTTC.

This clonotype was found a few times. The rearrangement uses TRBV20-1 and TRBJ1-1; D gene uncertain. The ends were cut back, 6 bases at V and 0 bases at J, with 11 bases in the middle. This CDR3 comprises 13 residues. The germline CDR1 and CDR2 sequences are DFQATT and SNEGSKA (reference sequence). The chain's CDR3 is CSAARGMNTEAFF. In DNA, the CDR3 is TGCAGTGCCGCTCGAGGGATGAACACTGAAGCTTTCTTT.

This clonotype appeared a few times. This chain connects TRBV5-1 to TRBJ2-7, with D possibly called TRBD1 or TRBD2 (5 bases each). CDR1 and CDR2 (germline): SGHRS, YFSETQ. The CDR3 covers 16 residues. Trimming left V 0 bases short and J 2 bases short, with 15 bases between. This CDR3 is CASSLGHRDGTYEQYF. In DNA form, the CDR3 reads TGCGCCAGCAGCTTGGGGCACCGGGACGGCACCTACGAGCAGTACTTC.

The chain links TRBV12-3 or TRBV12-4 to TRBJ2-3; 11 bases align to TRBD1. V trimming: 5 bases; J trimming: 2 bases; junction bases outside the gene matches: 12. The CDR3 extends over 18 amino acids. CDR3 region: CASSARTGGTIITDTQYF. DNA for the CDR3: TGTGCCAGCAGTGCAAGGACAGGGGGCACCATCATCACAGATACGCAGTATTTT.

This clonotype was found a few times. This sequence joins TRBV3-1 and TRBJ1-2; maybe TRBD1 (6 bases). With 7 bases removed from V and 5 bases from J, the gap between germline ends came to 20 bases. The CDR3 runs 15 residues. Germline V lookup: CDR1 LGHDT, CDR2 YNNKEL (reference sequence). The CDR3 nucleotides read TGTGCCAGCAAGAAAACAGGGCTTTTGGAGTATGGCTACACCTTC. Translated, it gives CASKKTGLLEYGYTF.

This chain uses TRBV20-1 with TRBJ1-1; 7 bases map to TRBD1. The CDR3 is made up of 13 amino acids. V trimming: 6 bases; J trimming: 3 bases; junction bases outside the gene matches: 7. Looked up from germline, CDR1 is DFQATT and CDR2 is SNEGSKA (reference sequence). The CDR3, as DNA: TGCAGTGCCCGACAGGGAATTGACACTGAAGCTTTCTTT. Its protein product is CSARQGIDTEAFF.